These 18 T cell receptor beta chains were sequenced from one sample in a study of cytotoxic CD8 clonotypes in ibrutinib-treated CLL. Sequenced by immunoSEQ multiplex PCR; TCRdb stores in-frame clones only, minus some. The table lists about 25,000 clones, over 65% of them singletons. The specimen was PBMCs, collected after 12 months of ibrutinib treatment. The receptors here all came from a human donor with chronic lymphocytic leukemia.

The chain recombines TRBV11-2 with TRBJ1-1; a possible D gene is TRBD1 (6 bases). V was pared by 8 bases and J by 1 base, with 14 bases between. CDR1 and CDR2 (germline): SGHAT, FQNNGV. The CDR3 is made up of 14 amino acids. As DNA, the CDR3 is TGTGCCAGCGCCCGGGGGGCGGCGAACACTGAAGCTTTCTTT. Residues: CASARGAANTEAFF. Supplemented by reference TRBV11-2 and TRBJ1-1, the full variable domain reads EAGVAQSPRYKIIEKRQSVAFWCNPISGHATLYWYQQILGQGPKLLIQFQNNGVVDDSQLPKDRFSAERLKGVDSTLKIQPAKLEDSAVYLCASARGAANTEAFFGQGTRLTVV.

The chain uses TRBV23-1 and TRBJ1-2; D remains unclear. TRBV23-1 is placed among ORFs of uncertain function. V shed 2 bases and J shed 3 bases, with 16 bases lying between them. The CDR3 spans 16 residues. The CDR3 region is CASSQKVNSTYYGYTF. CDR3 bases: TGCGCCAGCAGTCAAAAAGTTAACAGTACCTACTATGGCTACACCTTC.

This chain joins TRBV27 and TRBJ2-1; D perhaps matches TRBD1 (6 bases). There are 13 residues in the CDR3. CDR1 is MNHEY, CDR2 SMNVEV, per germline (reference sequence). With 5 bases removed from V and 5 bases from J, the gap between germline ends came to 10 bases. CDR3 protein: CASSRGTNNEQFF. CDR3 nucleotides: TGTGCCAGCAGTCGAGGGACAAACAATGAGCAGTTCTTC.

In this sample, this clone turned up a few times. The rearrangement links TRBV9 to TRBJ2-7; 7 bases fit TRBD2. With 4 bases clipped from V and 6 bases from J, the junction kept 10 bases outside the gene matches. This CDR3 is 14 amino acids long. CDR1 is SGDLS and CDR2 is YYNGEE in the germline V gene. The DNA for the CDR3 is TGTGCCAGCAGCCCAAGACTAGCTTCGTCCGAGCAGTACTTC. It specifies CASSPRLASSEQYF.

The chain uses TRBV29-1 and TRBJ2-1; perhaps TRBD1 as D (5 bases). The CDR3 spans 13 residues. V was pared by 3 bases and J by 8 bases, with 14 bases between. CDR1 and CDR2 from the germline V gene are SQVTM and ANQGSEA. CDR3 in DNA: TGCAGCGTTGAGACAGCCCTTGTGGATGAGCAGTTCTTC. Translating gives CSVETALVDEQFF.

The rearrangement joins TRBV7-9 to TRBJ2-7; a possible D gene is TRBD2 (7 bases). Between the trimmed V and J ends, which lost 7 bases and 7 bases, there was a span of 23 bases. The CDR3 has 15 amino acids. Germline CDR1 SEHNR, CDR2 FQNEAQ (reference sequence). DNA of the CDR3: TGTGCCAGCACGGACGGGGGGCCGTCCTATGGTGAGCAGTACTTC. Its protein product is CASTDGGPSYGEQYF.

The chain couples TRBV5-1 to TRBJ1-2; D gene unclear. This CDR3 is 13 amino acids long. Trimming took 0 bases from V and 5 from J, leaving 8 bases between them. CDR1 is SGHRS, CDR2 YFSETQ, per germline. The CDR3 DNA reads TGCGCCAGCAGCTTGGGAGGCGAGTATGGCTACACCTTC. Translated: CASSLGGEYGYTF.

The chain combines TRBV28 with TRBJ2-4; TRBD2 matches 9 bases. Per the germline V gene, CDR1 is MDHEN and CDR2 is SYDVKM. V was clipped by 3 bases and J by 0 bases; unmatched bases: 6. This CDR3 contains 17 residues. CDR3 sequence reads: CASSLYSGGIAKNIQYF. The CDR3 nucleotides read TGTGCCAGCAGTTTGTACAGCGGGGGGATAGCCAAAAACATTCAGTACTTC.

The chain links TRBV7-2 to TRBJ1-5; 12 bases are shared with TRBD1. Looked up from germline, CDR1 is SGHTA and CDR2 is FQGNSA. V shed 5 bases and J 5 bases; nucleotides not matched to a gene: 7. CDR3 length: 16 residues. The CDR3: CASSAGTGGLDQPQHF. CDR3 sequence (DNA): TGTGCCAGCAGCGCAGGGACAGGGGGCCTGGATCAGCCCCAGCATTTT.

This clone was recorded only once. The J gene is TRBJ2-3, the V gene TRBV7-6; the match to TRBD2 covers 7 bases. J gave up 2 bases and V 6 bases, and 8 bases lay outside the gene matches. Germline CDR1 SGHVS, CDR2 FNYEAQ. The CDR3 spans 15 residues. The CDR3 loop reads CASSLLGGNTDTQYF. In nucleotides, the CDR3 is TGTGCCAGCAGTCTCTTGGGAGGGAACACAGATACGCAGTATTTT.

This clone turned up a few times. J is TRBJ1-6 and V is TRBV15; no firm D call. The V end lost 3 bases, the J end lost 1 base, and 13 bases lay between the germline ends. The CDR3 runs 17 residues. Germline V gene data show CDR1 as LNHNV and CDR2 as YYDKDF (reference sequence). CDR3 protein: CATSSVSGVSYNSPLHF. The CDR3 DNA reads as TGTGCCACCAGCAGCGTGAGCGGGGTTTCCTATAATTCACCCCTCCACTTT.

This rearrangement joins TRBV5-4 to TRBJ1-2; a possible D gene is TRBD1 (6 bases). This CDR3 has 15 residues. Deletions cut 4 bases from V and 4 bases from J, with 17 bases between. CDR1 is SGHNT, CDR2 YYREEE, per germline (reference sequence). The CDR3 here is CASSRKGEGRYGYTF. The CDR3, as DNA: TGTGCCAGCAGCCGGAAGGGGGAGGGACGCTATGGCTACACCTTC.

The chain recombines TRBV27 with TRBJ2-3, with D unclear. CDR3 length equals 13 residues. Trimming pared 5 bases from V and 7 bases from J, leaving 13 bases between. The V gene's germline CDR1 is MNHEY and CDR2 SMNVEV (reference sequence). The CDR3 bases are TGTGCCAGCAGTCCCCTGCACAGATATACGCAGTATTTT. It is translated as CASSPLHRYTQYF.

The genes are TRBV5-1 and TRBJ2-2; TRBD1 or TRBD2 may be the D gene (5 bases each). This CDR3 is built from 15 residues. Looked up from germline, CDR1 is SGHRS and CDR2 is YFSETQ. V gave up 3 bases and J gave up 2 bases, with 11 bases separating them. In DNA form, the CDR3 reads TGCGCCAGCAGCTCGGTCGGGACCAACACCGGGGAGCTGTTTTTT. It codes for CASSSVGTNTGELFF.

The rearrangement links TRBV28 to TRBJ1-2; a possible D gene is TRBD1 (5 bases). This CDR3 comprises 14 residues. With 0 bases removed from V and 5 bases from J, the gap between germline ends came to 10 bases. Germline loops: CDR1 MDHEN, CDR2 SYDVKM. This CDR3 is CASSLWGGGYGYTF. CDR3 nucleotides: TGTGCCAGCAGTTTATGGGGCGGGGGTTATGGCTACACCTTC.

The J gene is TRBJ2-7, the V gene TRBV11-2; D gene uncertain. The V gene's germline CDR1 is SGHAT and CDR2 FQNNGV. CDR3 length: 11 residues. Trimming left V 4 bases short and J 2 bases short, with 3 bases between. DNA of the CDR3: TGTGCCAGCAGCTCGGCCTACGAGCAGTACTTC. Translation: CASSSAYEQYF.

The rearrangement uses TRBV10-1 and TRBJ1-1; 7 bases are a match to TRBD1. The CDR3 runs 15 residues. Germline assignment: CDR1 WNHNN and CDR2 SYGVQD (reference sequence). The ends lost 3 bases at V and 2 bases at J; junction bases unmatched: 6. The CDR3 sequence: CASSDSRQGNTEAFF. For the CDR3, the DNA is TGCGCCAGCAGTGACTCCCGACAGGGTAACACTGAAGCTTTCTTT.

The rearrangement uses TRBV7-9 and TRBJ2-3; D call uncertain. The CDR3 has 11 amino acids. V lost 3 bases and J 6 bases, leaving 4 bases between the germline ends. Germline V gene sequence: CDR1 SEHNR, CDR2 FQNEAQ (reference sequence). The CDR3 DNA sequence: TGTGCCAGCAGCTTGGTGGATACGCAGTATTTT. This codes for CASSLVDTQYF. Full variable domain (remainder filled in from reference TRBV7-9 and TRBJ2-3): DTGVSQNPRHKITKRGQNVTFRCDPISEHNRLYWYRQTLGQGPEFLTYFQNEAQLEKSRLLSDRFSAERPKGSFSTLEIQRTEQGDSAMYLCASSLVDTQYFGPGTRLTVL.